This entry lists 20 T cell receptor beta chains sequenced from one sample in a study of cytomegalovirus exposure and HLA in healthy donors. Primers included in the PCR were 60 Vbeta and 13 Jbeta primers. The method was immunoSEQ multiplex PCR; TCRdb's version includes in-frame clones alone and lacks a portion of them. Of approximately 120,000 clones listed, about four fifths are singletons. The source material was PBMCs. These TCRs come from a woman in her fifties or sixties in good health and CMV-seropositive.

The chain is built from TRBV30 and TRBJ1-2; D is possibly TRBD1 (6 bases). This CDR3 has 17 residues. Trimming cost V 0 bases and J 0 bases, with 17 bases left between them. CDR1 and CDR2 from the germline V gene are GTSNPN and SVGIG (reference sequence). The chain's CDR3 is CAWSVDRSAAPNYGYTF. The CDR3 bases are TGTGCCTGGAGTGTAGACAGGTCGGCAGCCCCTAACTATGGCTACACCTTC.

The sample holds a few counts of this clone. The V and J genes are TRBV15 and TRBJ1-2; TRBD1 might be the D (5 bases). There are 14 residues in the CDR3. Trimming removed 0 bases from V and 8 bases from J, with 13 bases in between. Germline values: CDR1 LNHNV, CDR2 YYDKDF (reference sequence). CDR3 nucleotide sequence: TGTGCCACCAGCAGAGATGGCAGGGCTGGGGGCTACACCTTC. Translated, it gives CATSRDGRAGGYTF.

This chain uses TRBV5-1 with TRBJ2-7, with a weak D call TRBD1 (5 bases). Germline CDR1 is SGHRS and CDR2 is YFSETQ. This CDR3 comprises 12 residues. Trimming stripped 3 bases from V and 3 bases from J, with 7 bases between. CDR3 DNA: TGCGCCAGCAGCTCCAGGGTCTACGAGCAGTACTTC. It encodes CASSSRVYEQYF. Full variable domain (outside the CDR3, taken from reference TRBV5-1 and TRBJ2-7): KAGVTQTPRYLIKTRGQQVTLSCSPISGHRSVSWYQQTPGQGLQFLFEYFSETQRNKGNFPGRFSGRQFSNSRSEMNVSTLELGDSALYLCASSSRVYEQYFGPGTRLTVT.

The DNA of the CDR3 is TGTGCTGGGGGAGGGCCCTCCAACTATGGCTACACCTTC. Its translation is CAGGGPSNYGYTF. The chain couples TRBV6-1 to TRBJ1-2; tentative D call: TRBD1 (5 bases). Germline lookup yields CDR1 MNHNS and CDR2 SASEGT. This CDR3 spans 13 amino acids.

The chain recombines TRBV7-2 with TRBJ2-1; TRBD2 matches 10 bases. Germline loops: CDR1 SGHTA, CDR2 FQGNSA. This CDR3 contains 15 residues. V shed 6 bases and J 9 bases; nucleotides not matched to a gene: 11. CDR3 DNA: TGTGCCAGCAGTCAAGAGGGACTAGCGCTTGGTGAGCAGTTCTTC. Protein product: CASSQEGLALGEQFF. The whole variable domain, filled in from reference TRBV7-2 and TRBJ2-1, reads GAGVSQSPSNKVTEKGKDVELRCDPISGHTALYWYRQSLGQGLEFLIYFQGNSAPDKSGLPSDRFSAERTGGSVSTLTIQRTQQEDSAVYLCASSQEGLALGEQFFGPGTRLTVL.

The chain uses TRBV29-1 and TRBJ2-3; TRBD1 agrees at 9 bases. This CDR3 comprises 12 residues. CDR1 SQVTM and CDR2 ANQGSEA come from the germline V gene. V lost 5 bases, J lost 6 bases, and 3 bases stayed unmatched. CDR3 sequence (DNA): TGCAGCGTTAGGACAGGGGTGGATACGCAGTATTTT. Encoded protein: CSVRTGVDTQYF.

The V call is TRBV4-1, the J call TRBJ2-3, with 8 bases aligning to TRBD2. The V segment lost 2 bases and the J segment 0 bases; nucleotides outside the gene matches: 4. Looked up from germline, CDR1 is MGHRA and CDR2 is YSYEKL. The CDR3 extends over 16 amino acids. This CDR3 reads CASSQPGLASTDTQYF. The DNA for the CDR3 is TGCGCCAGCAGCCAACCCGGACTAGCCAGCACAGATACGCAGTATTTT.

The rearrangement joins TRBV9 to TRBJ2-7; 10 bases match TRBD2. The CDR3 runs to 14 residues. With 5 bases clipped from V and 0 bases from J, the junction kept 2 bases outside the gene matches. In germline, CDR1 is SGDLS, CDR2 YYNGEE. CDR3 amino acids: CASSGTSDSYEQYF. CDR3 DNA: TGTGCCAGCAGTGGGACTAGCGACTCCTACGAGCAGTACTTC.

The rearrangement links TRBV5-1 to TRBJ1-3; the D gene is possibly TRBD1 (6 bases). The CDR3 length is 15 residues. Germline CDR1 is SGHRS and CDR2 is YFSETQ. Between the trimmed V and J ends, which lost 4 bases and 3 bases, there was a span of 14 bases. As DNA, the CDR3 is TGCGCCAGCAGCGGGGCAGGGGATCGTGGAAACACCATATATTTT. This translates into CASSGAGDRGNTIYF.

The gene calls are TRBV11-2 and TRBJ2-5; TRBD1 matches 10 bases. The J call may not be correct, given that the DNA end is closer to TRBJ2-7. Germline CDR1 and CDR2: SGHAT and FQNNGV. The CDR3 consists of 16 residues. CDR3 in amino acids: CASSLTTGTGVVEQYF. In DNA form, the CDR3 reads TGTGCCAGCAGCTTAACTACCGGGACAGGGGTTGTCGAGCAGTACTTC.

This clone was picked up a small number of times. The J gene is TRBJ2-7, the V gene TRBV5-1; D not resolved. Germline CDR1 reads SGHRS; CDR2 reads YFSETQ. The CDR3 runs to 15 residues. Trimming took 0 bases from V and 0 from J, leaving 10 bases between them. The CDR3 reads CASSLDPGNSYEQYF. DNA for the CDR3: TGCGCCAGCAGCTTGGATCCGGGTAACTCCTACGAGCAGTACTTC.

This sequence joins TRBV20-1 and TRBJ2-7; tentatively, D is TRBD2 (6 bases). Deletions cut 3 bases from V and 5 bases from J, with 8 bases between. Germline V gene sequence: CDR1 DFQATT, CDR2 SNEGSKA (reference sequence). The CDR3 runs 11 residues. The CDR3 is CSASGSHEQYF. The CDR3 bases are TGCAGTGCTAGCGGGAGCCACGAGCAGTACTTC.

This clone was detected only once. This chain joins TRBV29-1 and TRBJ2-1, with TRBD2 matching over 9 bases. CDR1 SQVTM and CDR2 ANQGSEA come from the germline V gene. The V gene end was trimmed by 2 bases and the J gene end by 7 bases; junction bases not matched to a gene: 9. The CDR3 consists of 15 residues. CDR3 nucleotides: TGCAGCGTTGAAAAGGCTAGCGGGGTGGGGAATGAGCAGTTCTTC. This gives the protein CSVEKASGVGNEQFF.

This clone was detected once. The rearrangement joins TRBV4-1 to TRBJ1-1, with 7 bases fitting TRBD1. Germline V gene data show CDR1 as MGHRA and CDR2 as YSYEKL. This CDR3 comprises 16 residues. V lost 4 bases to trimming and J lost 1 base; unmatched junction nucleotides: 9. CDR3 sequence reads: CASSLLTGMENTEAFF. For the CDR3, the DNA is TGCGCCAGCAGCCTTTTGACAGGGATGGAGAACACTGAAGCTTTCTTT.

This sequence joins TRBV7-2 and TRBJ1-3, with 7 nucleotides matching TRBD1. Trimming at V came to 5 bases and at J to 4 bases, leaving 14 bases not matched to a gene. The CDR3 is made up of 17 amino acids. Germline CDR1 reads SGHTA; CDR2 reads FQGNSA. The CDR3 reads CASSNRQGRNTGNTIYF. The CDR3 bases are TGTGCCAGCAGCAACCGACAGGGCCGCAATACAGGAAACACCATATATTTT.

The CDR3 protein is CATRPSASGSYEQYF. The CDR3 DNA follows: TGTGCCACCCGTCCGTCCGCCTCGGGGTCCTACGAGCAGTACTTC. The rearrangement joins TRBV7-9 to TRBJ2-7; a weak D match, TRBD2 (5 bases). The germline gives CDR1 SEHNR, CDR2 FQNEAQ (reference sequence). This CDR3 spans 15 amino acids. With 10 bases removed from V and 1 base from J, the gap between germline ends came to 20 bases.

The chain has TRBV5-1 and TRBJ2-2; 7 bases are a match to TRBD1. The V gene end was trimmed by 3 bases and the J gene end by 1 base; junction bases not matched to a gene: 3. Germline V gene lookup returns CDR1 SGHRS and CDR2 YFSETQ. The CDR3 has 15 amino acids. CDR3: CASSSDRRNTGELFF. DNA of the CDR3: TGCGCCAGCAGCTCGGACAGGCGGAACACCGGGGAGCTGTTTTTT.

The chain combines TRBV18 with TRBJ2-7; D might be TRBD1 (6 bases). V was pared by 5 bases and J by 3 bases, with 14 bases between. From germline, CDR1 is KGHSH and CDR2 LQKENI. The CDR3 has 14 residues. CDR3 nucleotide sequence: TGTGCCAGCTCATCCACCCAGGGGAGCTACGAGCAGTACTTC. Residues: CASSSTQGSYEQYF.

This clone appeared once. The genes are TRBV7-9 and TRBJ2-7, with D possibly matching TRBD2 (5 bases). CDR1 is SEHNR, CDR2 FQNEAQ, per germline (reference sequence). The V end was cut by 1 base, the J end by 2 bases, with 9 bases between. This CDR3 spans 14 amino acids. The CDR3 sequence: CASSLERAPYEQYF. CDR3 in DNA: TGTGCCAGCAGCTTAGAGAGGGCCCCCTACGAGCAGTACTTC.

This CDR3 reads CASGRALDSPLHF. CDR3 in DNA: TGTGCCAGCGGCAGGGCGCTTGATTCACCCCTCCACTTT. The chain has TRBV5-6 and TRBJ1-6; tentative D call: TRBD1 (5 bases). The CDR3 is 13 residues long. Trimming cost V 7 bases and J 8 bases, with 13 bases left between them. The germline CDR1 and CDR2 sequences are SGHDT and YYEEEE.